Shown below are 2 T cell receptor beta chains from a single sample sequenced in a study of T cells in Graves' hyperthyroidism and ophthalmopathy. Amplification yielded TCR beta CDR3 regions, with RNA transcripts as the source. First-round RT-PCR with HTBI primers amplified the TCR CDR3 region. TCRdb re-derived calls from the multiplex PCR reads in MiXCR, one entry per CDR3 protein. The table lists about 410,000 distinct CDR3 sequences, around 15% of them singletons. The sequenced sample was blood. Receptors originate from a woman between 25 and 40 years old with Graves' ophthalmopathy.

This clonotype was seen many times. V usage is TRBV18 and J usage is TRBJ2-7, with a possible D match to TRBD1 (5 bases). The CDR3 covers 14 residues. Trimming removed 2 bases at V and 3 bases at J, with 11 bases between. CDR1 is KGHSH and CDR2 is LQKENI in the germline V gene. The CDR3 region is CASSPTGNLYEQYF. CDR3 nucleotide sequence: TGTGCCAGCTCACCAACAGGTAATCTCTACGAGCAGTACTTC.

The genes are TRBV29-1 and TRBJ1-5, with D perhaps TRBD1 (6 bases). The germline gives CDR1 SQVTM, CDR2 ANQGSEA. V lost 5 bases and J 3 bases, leaving 14 bases between the germline ends. CDR3 length equals 14 residues. The CDR3 sequence is CSVSGGAPNQPQHF. CDR3 DNA sequence: TGCAGCGTTTCCGGGGGGGCGCCCAATCAGCCCCAGCATTTT. Supplemented by reference TRBV29-1 and TRBJ1-5, the full variable domain reads SAVISQKPSRDICQRGTSLTIQCQVDSQVTMMFWYRQQPGQSLTLIATANQGSEATYESGFVIDKFPISRPNLTFSTLTVSNMSPEDSSIYLCSVSGGAPNQPQHFGDGTRLSIL.